These T cell receptor beta chains were read from a single sample in a study of beta chain features in type 1 diabetes. Using immunoSEQ multiplex PCR, the repertoire was profiled, and TCRdb retains in-frame clones only, with some absent. The sample lists around 450,000 clones, about an eighth occurring once. Input material: naive CD4+ T cells from blood. The receptors here all came from a woman younger than 30 in good health. The CDR3 runs from the conserved cysteine through the conserved F or W. The D gene is left open where the match is weak. A clone size is listed for some rows: how often the clone was seen (once, few, many), or a class if it is expanded.

v_gene	abundance	d_gene	j_gene	CDR3aa	CDR3nt
TRBV7-3	-	TRBD2	TRBJ2-5	CASSLTPGGVMETQYF	TGTGCCAGCAGCTTAACACCGGGAGGGGTGATGGAGACCCAGTACTTC
TRBV6-6	-	TRBD2	TRBJ2-1	CASSLFQREYNEQFF	TGTGCCAGCAGTTTATTTCAGCGGGAATACAATGAGCAGTTCTTC
TRBV7-3	few	-	TRBJ2-2	CASSFYGTGELFF	TGTGCCAGCAGCTTCTATGGCACCGGGGAGCTGTTTTTT
TRBV4-1	few	TRBD2	TRBJ2-3	CASSPDPSGGIADTQYF	TGCGCCAGCAGCCCCGACCCCAGCGGGGGAATCGCAGATACGCAGTATTTT
TRBV7-2	-	-	TRBJ1-5	CASSLGYSNQPQHF	TGTGCCAGCAGCTTAGGGTATAGCAATCAGCCCCAGCATTTT
TRBV9	few	-	TRBJ2-1	CASSSRGLSTYNEQFF	TGTGCCAGCAGCTCCCGCGGGCTTTCTACCTACAATGAGCAGTTCTTC
TRBV27	-	-	TRBJ2-5	CASSFQGLQETQYF	TGTGCCAGCAGTTTCCAGGGACTCCAAGAGACCCAGTACTTC
TRBV2	once	-	TRBJ1-5	CASSAGVLGNQPQHF	TGTGCCAGCAGTGCGGGGGTCCTTGGCAATCAGCCCCAGCATTTT
TRBV10-3	few	TRBD2	TRBJ2-3	CAISKREGRGTDTQYF	TGTGCCATCAGTAAGCGGGAGGGCCGGGGCACAGATACGCAGTATTTT
TRBV6-5	-	-	TRBJ2-2	CASSYSPDTGELFF	TGTGCCAGCAGTTACTCGCCGGACACCGGGGAGCTGTTTTTT
TRBV10-3	-	-	TRBJ2-5	CASSNREKETQYF	TGTGCCTCCAGCAACAGGGAAAAAGAGACCCAGTACTTC
TRBV5-4	few	TRBD2	TRBJ2-5	CASSVSGSSLETQYF	TGTGCCAGCAGCGTTAGCGGGAGCAGTTTAGAGACCCAGTACTTC
TRBV11-2	few	TRBD2	TRBJ2-3	CASSLTVSGRTDTQYF	TGTGCCAGCAGCTTAACGGTTAGCGGGCGCACAGATACGCAGTATTTT
TRBV9	few	-	TRBJ1-1	CASSASARADTEAFF	TGTGCCAGCAGTGCGTCGGCGAGAGCGGACACTGAAGCTTTCTTT
TRBV7-2	-	TRBD1	TRBJ1-1	CASSSQGALNTEAFF	TGTGCCAGCAGCTCACAGGGGGCCTTGAACACTGAAGCTTTCTTT
TRBV29-1	-	-	TRBJ1-4	CSVEYSGVGKLFF	TGCAGCGTTGAGTATTCGGGTGTAGGAAAACTGTTTTTT
TRBV29-1	many	-	TRBJ2-1	CSVDSSAVGNEQFF	TGCAGCGTTGACAGCAGCGCCGTAGGGAATGAGCAGTTCTTC
TRBV5-6	-	-	TRBJ2-1	CASSLGPPQPYNEQFF	TGTGCCAGCAGCTTGGGACCCCCACAGCCGTACAATGAGCAGTTCTTC
TRBV4-1	-	-	TRBJ2-2	CASSQDGGHYTGELFF	TGCGCCAGCAGCCAAGACGGGGGACACTACACCGGGGAGCTGTTTTTT
TRBV30	few	TRBD1	TRBJ1-2	CAWSYRGRMLDYTF	TGTGCCTGGAGCTACAGGGGGCGCATGCTGGACTACACCTTC
TRBV9	-	TRBD2	TRBJ2-5	CASSVSGRARETQYF	TGTGCCAGCAGCGTTAGCGGGAGGGCCCGGGAGACCCAGTACTTC
TRBV7-9	-	-	TRBJ1-1	CASSLKVNTEAFF	TGTGCCAGCAGCTTAAAGGTGAACACTGAAGCTTTCTTT
TRBV7-2	-	-	TRBJ2-5	CASSLVGSVYQETQYF	TGTGCCAGCAGCTTAGTGGGATCAGTTTACCAAGAGACCCAGTACTTC
TRBV28	few	TRBD1	TRBJ2-3	CASTYGTGGRDRNTQYF	TGTGCCAGTACCTACGGGACAGGGGGTCGCGATAGGAATACGCAGTATTTT
TRBV18	-	-	TRBJ2-4	CASSPPLSLAKNIQYF	TGTGCCAGCTCACCACCGTTAAGTCTAGCCAAAAACATTCAGTACTTC
TRBV15	-	TRBD1	TRBJ1-2	CATSRGGETGAVYYGYTF	TGTGCCACCAGCAGAGGGGGCGAGACAGGGGCTGTCTACTATGGCTACACCTTC
TRBV7-9	few	TRBD1	TRBJ1-5	CASSTGAWPQHF	TGTGCCAGCAGTACAGGGGCTTGGCCCCAGCATTTT
TRBV7-3	few	-	TRBJ2-5	CASSLTNAGQETQYF	TGTGCCAGCAGCTTAACAAACGCGGGGCAAGAGACCCAGTACTTC
TRBV7-9	few	TRBD1	TRBJ2-3	CASSPIDRGVFYTQYF	TGTGCCAGCAGCCCGATAGACAGGGGTGTGTTTTATACGCAGTATTTT
TRBV19	few	-	TRBJ2-3	CASSMNVDTQYF	TGTGCCAGTAGTATGAATGTAGATACGCAGTATTTT
TRBV7-9	few	-	TRBJ2-1	CASSLGRGNNEQFF	TGTGCCAGCAGCTTAGGACGGGGAAACAATGAGCAGTTCTTC
TRBV5-1	few	TRBD1	TRBJ1-1	CASSGQGASTEAFF	TGCGCCAGCAGCGGGCAGGGGGCGAGCACTGAAGCTTTCTTT
TRBV9	few	-	TRBJ1-3	CASSVGRSSGNTIYF	TGTGCCAGCAGCGTAGGGCGGAGCTCTGGAAACACCATATATTTT
TRBV4-2	-	TRBD2	TRBJ2-5	CASSQGGGGRARETQYF	TGTGCCAGCAGCCAAGGAGGAGGCGGGAGGGCCAGAGAGACCCAGTACTTC
TRBV2	-	TRBD1	TRBJ2-1	CASMGFSPWMTQGARGYNEQFF	TGTGCCAGCATGGGATTCTCCCCCTGGATGACCCAGGGGGCGCGAGGGTACAATGAGCAGTTCTTC
TRBV15	few	-	TRBJ2-7	CATSSSPGTVWEQYF	TGTGCCACCAGCAGTAGTCCCGGGACGGTCTGGGAGCAGTACTTC
TRBV10-3	few	-	TRBJ2-3	CAIGRGGKDTQYF	TGTGCCATCGGGAGGGGGGGCAAAGATACGCAGTATTTT